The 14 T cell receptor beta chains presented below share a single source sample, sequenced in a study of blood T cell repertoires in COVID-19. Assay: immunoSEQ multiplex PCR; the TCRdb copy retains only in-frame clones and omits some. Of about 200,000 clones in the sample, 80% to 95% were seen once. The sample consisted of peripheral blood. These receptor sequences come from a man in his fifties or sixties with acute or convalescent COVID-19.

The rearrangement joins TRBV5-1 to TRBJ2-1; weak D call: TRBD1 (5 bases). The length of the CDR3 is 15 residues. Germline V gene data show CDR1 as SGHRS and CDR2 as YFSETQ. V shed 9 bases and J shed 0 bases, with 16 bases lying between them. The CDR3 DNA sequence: TGCGCCACCACAAGGGGTGGTAACTCCTACAATGAGCAGTTCTTC. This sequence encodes CATTRGGNSYNEQFF.

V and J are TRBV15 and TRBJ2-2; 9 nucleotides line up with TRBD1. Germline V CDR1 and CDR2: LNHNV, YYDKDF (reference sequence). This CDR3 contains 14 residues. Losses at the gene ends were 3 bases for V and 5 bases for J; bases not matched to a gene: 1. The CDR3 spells CATSSGTGTGELFF. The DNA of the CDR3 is TGTGCCACCAGCAGTGGGACAGGGACCGGGGAGCTGTTTTTT.

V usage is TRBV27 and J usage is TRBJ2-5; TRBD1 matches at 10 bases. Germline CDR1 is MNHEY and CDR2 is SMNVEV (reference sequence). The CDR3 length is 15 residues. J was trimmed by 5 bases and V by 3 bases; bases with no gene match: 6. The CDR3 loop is CASSFWGQGIETQYF. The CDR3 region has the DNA TGTGCCAGCAGTTTTTGGGGACAGGGGATCGAGACCCAGTACTTC.

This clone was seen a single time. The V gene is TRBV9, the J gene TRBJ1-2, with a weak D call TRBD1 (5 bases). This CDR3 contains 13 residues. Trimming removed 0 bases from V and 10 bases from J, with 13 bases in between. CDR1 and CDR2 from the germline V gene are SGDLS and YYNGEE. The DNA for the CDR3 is TGTGCCAGCAGCGTAGGTCCTCAGGGATCCTACACCTTC. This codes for CASSVGPQGSYTF.

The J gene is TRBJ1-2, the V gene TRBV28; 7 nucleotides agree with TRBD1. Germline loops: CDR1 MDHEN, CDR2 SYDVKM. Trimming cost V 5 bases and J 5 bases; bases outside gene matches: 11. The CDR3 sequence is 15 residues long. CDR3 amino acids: CASSVTGTAWYGYTF. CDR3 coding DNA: TGTGCCAGCAGTGTGACCGGGACAGCGTGGTATGGCTACACCTTC.

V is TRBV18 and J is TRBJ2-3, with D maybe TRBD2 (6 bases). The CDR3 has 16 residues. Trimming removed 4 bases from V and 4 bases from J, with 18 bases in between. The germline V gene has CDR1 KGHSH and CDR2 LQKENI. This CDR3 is CASSLRASEGPDTQYF. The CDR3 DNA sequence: TGTGCCAGCTCACTTAGGGCCTCGGAGGGCCCAGATACGCAGTATTTT.

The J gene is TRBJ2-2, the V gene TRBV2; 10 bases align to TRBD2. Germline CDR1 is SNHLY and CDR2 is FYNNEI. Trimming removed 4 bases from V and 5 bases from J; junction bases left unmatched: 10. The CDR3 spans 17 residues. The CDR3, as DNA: TGTGCCAGCAGTGGGTCTAAAGCGGGAGGGTGGACCGGGGAGCTGTTTTTT. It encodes CASSGSKAGGWTGELFF.

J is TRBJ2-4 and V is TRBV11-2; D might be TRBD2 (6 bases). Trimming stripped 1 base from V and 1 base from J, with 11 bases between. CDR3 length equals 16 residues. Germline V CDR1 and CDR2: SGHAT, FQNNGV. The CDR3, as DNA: TGTGCCAGCAGCTTAGTGGGGGGAGCGGCCAAAAACATTCAGTACTTC. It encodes CASSLVGGAAKNIQYF.

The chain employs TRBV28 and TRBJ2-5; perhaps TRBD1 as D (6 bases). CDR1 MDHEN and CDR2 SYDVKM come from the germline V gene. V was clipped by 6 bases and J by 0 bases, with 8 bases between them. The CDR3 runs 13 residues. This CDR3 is CASRGTNQETQYF. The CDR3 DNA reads TGTGCCAGCAGGGGGACAAACCAAGAGACCCAGTACTTC.

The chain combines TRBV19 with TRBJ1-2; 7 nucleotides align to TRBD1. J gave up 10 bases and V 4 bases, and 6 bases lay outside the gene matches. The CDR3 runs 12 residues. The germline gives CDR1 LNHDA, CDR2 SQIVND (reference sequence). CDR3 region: CASSRRQGFYTF. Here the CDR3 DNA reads TGTGCCAGTAGTAGGCGACAGGGCTTCTACACCTTC.

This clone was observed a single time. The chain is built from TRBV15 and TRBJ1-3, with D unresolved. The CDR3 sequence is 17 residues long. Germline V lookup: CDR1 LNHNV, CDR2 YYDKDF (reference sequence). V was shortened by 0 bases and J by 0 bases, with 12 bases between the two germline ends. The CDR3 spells CATSRDRVGSSGNTIYF. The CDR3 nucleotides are TGTGCCACCAGCAGAGATCGAGTCGGGAGCTCTGGAAACACCATATATTTT. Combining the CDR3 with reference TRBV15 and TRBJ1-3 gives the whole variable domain DAMVIQNPRYQVTQFGKPVTLSCSQTLNHNVMYWYQQKSSQAPKLLFHYYDKDFNNEADTPDNFQSRRPNTSFCFLDIRSPGLGDTAMYLCATSRDRVGSSGNTIYFGEGSWLTVV.

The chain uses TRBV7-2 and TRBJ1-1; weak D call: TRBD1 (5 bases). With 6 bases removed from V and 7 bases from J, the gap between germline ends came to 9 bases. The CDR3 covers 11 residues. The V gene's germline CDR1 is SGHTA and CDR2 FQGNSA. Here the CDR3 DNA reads TGTGCCAGCAGACGACAGCGTGAAGCTTTCTTT. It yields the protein CASRRQREAFF.

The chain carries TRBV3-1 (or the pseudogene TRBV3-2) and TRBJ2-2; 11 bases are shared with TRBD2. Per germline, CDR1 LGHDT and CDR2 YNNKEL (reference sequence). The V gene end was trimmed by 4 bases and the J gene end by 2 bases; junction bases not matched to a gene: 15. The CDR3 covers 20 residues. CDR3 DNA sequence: TGTGCCAGCAGCCGAACCAGCGGAACTAGCGGGGGCCGTAACACCGGGGAGCTGTTTTTT. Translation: CASSRTSGTSGGRNTGELFF.

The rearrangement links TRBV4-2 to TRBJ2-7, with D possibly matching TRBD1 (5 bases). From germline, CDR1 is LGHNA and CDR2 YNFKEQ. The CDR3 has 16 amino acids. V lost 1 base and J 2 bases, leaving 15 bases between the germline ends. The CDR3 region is CASSQVDSLNTYEQYF. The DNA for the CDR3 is TGTGCCAGCAGCCAAGTTGACAGCTTAAACACCTACGAGCAGTACTTC.